These 22 T cell receptor beta chains came from one sample sequenced in a study of blood T cell repertoires in COVID-19. Produced via immunoSEQ multiplex PCR; TCRdb's table is partial and in-frame only. The data hold approximately 480,000 clones, with about nine tenths observed a single time. Material: PBMCs or T cells enriched from blood (not recorded which). The receptor source for this set is a woman aged 18 to 35 who had recovered from COVID-19.

The CDR3 bases are TGTGCCAGCAGCCCGAGGGCTAGCGGGGGAGCGAACTACGAGCAGTACTTC. It encodes CASSPRASGGANYEQYF. The chain recombines TRBV7-9 with TRBJ2-7; 10 nucleotides match TRBD2. CDR3 length: 17 amino acids. With V trimmed by 5 bases and J by 3 bases, 13 bases remained unmatched. Germline V gene data show CDR1 as SEHNR and CDR2 as FQNEAQ (reference sequence).

The chain recombines TRBV9 with TRBJ2-3; 8 bases are shared with TRBD2. Germline V gives CDR1 SGDLS, CDR2 YYNGEE. The CDR3 extends over 18 amino acids. J gave up 8 bases and V 3 bases, and 20 bases lay outside the gene matches. The DNA of the CDR3 is TGTGCCAGCAGCGCCGACCTTTCCTCCGGGGGGGCCGGCGGTACGCAGTATTTT. Translating gives CASSADLSSGGAGGTQYF.

The chain couples TRBV6-1 to TRBJ2-5; 9 bases line up with TRBD1. There are 17 residues in the CDR3. Germline V gene lookup returns CDR1 MNHNS and CDR2 SASEGT. The V and J ends lost 3 bases and 5 bases, in that order; junction bases with no gene match: 13. CDR3 bases: TGTGCCAGCAGTGAGGGACAGGGTAACCTATCGTTGGAGACCCAGTACTTC. It translates to CASSEGQGNLSLETQYF.

This chain joins TRBV5-1 and TRBJ2-3, with 12 bases matching TRBD2. V lost 1 base and J lost 1; bases outside the gene matches: 10. Germline V gene data show CDR1 as SGHRS and CDR2 as YFSETQ. The CDR3 loop spans 19 amino acids. CDR3 DNA sequence: TGCGCCAGCAGCTTGACCTACCCAAGGACTAGCGGGGGCACAGATACGCAGTATTTT. This encodes CASSLTYPRTSGGTDTQYF.

The V and J genes are TRBV20-1 and TRBJ2-1; weak D call: TRBD1 (6 bases). This CDR3 region has 14 residues. Germline lookup yields CDR1 DFQATT and CDR2 SNEGSKA (reference sequence). Trimming took 3 bases from V and 4 from J, leaving 13 bases between them. CDR3 in DNA: TGCAGTGCTAGTATCCCGGACAGATACAATGAGCAGTTCTTC. This translates into CSASIPDRYNEQFF.

The chain recombines TRBV4-1 with TRBJ2-1, with a weak D call TRBD1 (6 bases). CDR3 length equals 15 residues. Trimming removed 2 bases at V and 8 bases at J, with 16 bases between. Germline V gives CDR1 MGHRA, CDR2 YSYEKL. The CDR3 reads CASSQPWTAKHEQFF. CDR3 nucleotide sequence: TGCGCCAGCAGCCAACCTTGGACAGCTAAACATGAGCAGTTCTTC.

CDR3 DNA sequence: TGTGCCATCAGCTCGACAGTTAAGGGGGCCAATGAGCAGTTCTTC. Translating it yields CAISSTVKGANEQFF. The chain couples TRBV10-3 to TRBJ2-1; 7 nucleotides line up with TRBD1. The CDR3 length is 15 residues. CDR1 ENHRY and CDR2 SYGVKD come from the germline V gene. J was trimmed by 6 bases and V by 6 bases; bases with no gene match: 11.

The chain recombines TRBV2 with TRBJ2-3, with TRBD1 as a possible D gene (5 bases). The germline V and J ends were trimmed by 11 bases and 0 bases, with 21 bases remaining between them. The CDR3 sequence is 16 residues long. In germline, CDR1 is SNHLY, CDR2 FYNNEI. The CDR3 is CAGARSTGQSTDTQYF. The DNA for the CDR3 is TGTGCCGGGGCCCGGAGTACCGGTCAAAGCACAGATACGCAGTATTTT.

The V gene is TRBV5-1, the J gene TRBJ1-1, with 7 bases fitting TRBD1. CDR3 length: 14 amino acids. V was clipped by 4 bases and J by 5 bases; unmatched bases: 8. Germline V gene sequence: CDR1 SGHRS, CDR2 YFSETQ. The CDR3 is CASSRQGERTEAFF. For the CDR3, the DNA is TGCGCCAGCAGCCGACAGGGAGAGCGGACTGAAGCTTTCTTT.

The chain uses TRBV30 and TRBJ1-2, with D uncertain. The CDR3 loop spans 11 amino acids. Germline V gene sequence: CDR1 GTSNPN, CDR2 SVGIG (reference sequence). Between the trimmed V and J ends, which lost 2 bases and 4 bases, there was a span of 5 bases. Written as DNA, the CDR3 is TGTGCCTGGAGTCTAGCCTATGGCTACACCTTC. Its translation: CAWSLAYGYTF.

The genes are TRBV19 and TRBJ1-4, with TRBD1 matching 7 bases. The CDR3 extends over 14 amino acids. Germline CDR1 and CDR2: LNHDA and SQIVND (reference sequence). The J segment lost 4 bases and the V segment lost 6 bases, leaving 5 bases of the junction unmatched. The CDR3 region is CASSLDRDNEKLFF. The DNA for the CDR3 is TGTGCCAGTAGCCTTGACAGGGATAATGAAAAACTGTTTTTT.

This clone was detected only a few times. The gene calls are TRBV12-5 and TRBJ2-7, with 9 bases matching TRBD2. CDR1 and CDR2 (germline): LGHNT, FRNRAP. The CDR3 runs to 14 residues. J lost 6 bases, V lost 6 bases, and 9 bases had no gene match. CDR3 in amino acids: CASGPPRREGEQYF. CDR3 coding DNA: TGTGCTAGTGGACCGCCCCGGCGGGAGGGCGAGCAGTACTTC.

The chain carries TRBV2 and TRBJ2-1; TRBD2 might be the D (6 bases). The V gene lost 8 bases and the J gene lost 2 bases, with 16 bases spanning the gap. The germline gives CDR1 SNHLY, CDR2 FYNNEI. The CDR3 length is 15 residues. Written as DNA, the CDR3 is TGTGCCAGCGGCCCCCTAGCGCGCACCTACAATGAGCAGTTCTTC. It yields the protein CASGPLARTYNEQFF.

The gene calls are TRBV5-6 and TRBJ2-3, with 8 nucleotides matching TRBD2. This CDR3 is built from 14 residues. CDR1 and CDR2 (germline): SGHDT, YYEEEE. The J segment lost 4 bases and the V segment lost 10 bases, leaving 11 bases of the junction unmatched. CDR3 bases: TGTGCCGTCAGTGCGGGGGGATCTGCAGATACGCAGTATTTT. It yields the protein CAVSAGGSADTQYF.

This CDR3 is CASSPLAQETQYF. CDR3 nucleotide sequence: TGTGCCAGCAGCCCCCTAGCACAAGAGACCCAGTACTTC. The chain uses TRBV5-6 and TRBJ2-5, with D perhaps matching TRBD2 (5 bases). The germline V gene encodes CDR1 SGHDT and CDR2 YYEEEE. The V and J ends lost 4 bases and 2 bases respectively, with 9 bases between them. The CDR3 is 13 residues long.

V and J are TRBV6-5 and TRBJ1-6, with 8 bases that match TRBD1. The CDR3 sequence is 14 residues long. Germline CDR1 is MNHEY and CDR2 is SVGAGI. V was pared by 6 bases and J by 16 bases, with 14 bases of the junction left unmatched. CDR3: CASSGPPGDRMLHF. For the CDR3, the DNA is TGTGCCAGCAGCGGACCCCCCGGGGACAGGATGCTCCACTTT.

The gene calls are TRBV6-6 and TRBJ2-5; TRBD2 matches at 8 bases. This CDR3 comprises 16 residues. J gave up 4 bases and V 2 bases, and 9 bases lay outside the gene matches. Germline V lookup: CDR1 MNHNY, CDR2 SVGAGI (reference sequence). CDR3 in amino acids: CASSYPDGGAGETQYF. In nucleotides, the CDR3 is TGTGCCAGCAGTTACCCTGACGGGGGGGCTGGAGAGACCCAGTACTTC.

The chain recombines TRBV19 with TRBJ1-5; a possible D gene is TRBD1 (6 bases). Per germline, CDR1 LNHDA and CDR2 SQIVND (reference sequence). The CDR3 extends over 14 amino acids. V gave up 7 bases and J gave up 0 bases, with 10 bases separating them. CDR3 DNA sequence: TGTGCCAGTACCGGGACATTTAGCAATCAGCCCCAGCATTTT. The encoded protein is CASTGTFSNQPQHF.

The rearrangement uses TRBV6-5 and TRBJ1-6; D might be TRBD1 (5 bases). Germline-derived CDR1 and CDR2 are MNHEY and SVGAGI. Trimming shortened V by 4 bases and J by 10 bases, and 14 bases separated the two germline ends. The CDR3 has 14 residues. CDR3 sequence: CASSSRTRESPLHF. The DNA for the CDR3 is TGTGCCAGCAGTTCCAGAACCAGGGAATCACCCCTCCACTTT.

This clone was observed a few times. The chain links TRBV11-2 to TRBJ1-2, with D tentatively TRBD1 (5 bases). The germline V gene has CDR1 SGHAT and CDR2 FQNNGV. The CDR3 is made up of 14 amino acids. Deletions cut 0 bases from V and 8 bases from J, with 13 bases between. The CDR3 loop is CASSLEAREMGYTF. CDR3 DNA sequence: TGTGCCAGCAGCTTAGAGGCCAGGGAAATGGGCTACACCTTC.

In regard to this clone: Other DNA sequences in this specimen translate into the identical CDR3. This chain connects TRBV5-1 to TRBJ1-1; D is undetermined. The V gene lost 0 bases and the J gene lost 1 base, with 4 bases spanning the gap. Germline loops: CDR1 SGHRS, CDR2 YFSETQ. This CDR3 contains 13 residues. The CDR3 spells CASSLDSNTEAFF. DNA of the CDR3: TGCGCCAGCAGCTTGGACTCGAACACTGAAGCTTTCTTT.

Here the CDR3 DNA reads TGTGCCAGCAGCCGACCGGGACTCCAACCGACAATTTGGCATTTT. It yields the protein CASSRPGLQPTIWHF. The chain couples TRBV6-5 to TRBJ1-5, with D perhaps TRBD1 (5 bases). CDR1 and CDR2 from the germline V gene are MNHEY and SVGAGI. The CDR3 length is 15 residues. The V and J ends lost 6 bases and 15 bases respectively, with 27 bases between them.